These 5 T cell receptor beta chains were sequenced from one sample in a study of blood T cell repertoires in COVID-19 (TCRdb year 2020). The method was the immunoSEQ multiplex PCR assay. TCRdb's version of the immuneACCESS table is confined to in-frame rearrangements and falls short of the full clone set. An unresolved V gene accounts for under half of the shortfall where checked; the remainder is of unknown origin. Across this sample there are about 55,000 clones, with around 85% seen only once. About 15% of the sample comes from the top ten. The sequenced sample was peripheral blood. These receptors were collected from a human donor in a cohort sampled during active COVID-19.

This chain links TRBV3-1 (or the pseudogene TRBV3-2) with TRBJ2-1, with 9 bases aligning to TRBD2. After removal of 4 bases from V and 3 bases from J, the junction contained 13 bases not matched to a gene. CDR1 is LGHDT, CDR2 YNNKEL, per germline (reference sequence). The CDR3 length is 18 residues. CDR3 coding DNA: TGTGCCAGCAGCCCGGTAGGGACTAGCAGAGGGAACTACAATGAGCAGTTCTTC. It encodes CASSPVGTSRGNYNEQFF.

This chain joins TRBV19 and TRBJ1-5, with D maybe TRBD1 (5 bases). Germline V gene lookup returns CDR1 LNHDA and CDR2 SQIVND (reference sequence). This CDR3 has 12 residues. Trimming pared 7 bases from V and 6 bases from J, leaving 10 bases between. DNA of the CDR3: TGTGCCAGTATGGGAGGGGCTCAGCCCCAGCATTTT. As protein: CASMGGAQPQHF.

The CDR3 reads CASSEGDGYGYTF. The CDR3 coding sequence is TGCGCCAGCAGTGAAGGGGATGGGTATGGCTACACCTTC. V and J are TRBV10-1 and TRBJ1-2, with a tentative D call TRBD1 (5 bases). V was trimmed by 3 bases and J by 5 bases, leaving 10 bases between them. Germline CDR1 is WNHNN and CDR2 is SYGVQD (reference sequence). The CDR3 length is 13 residues.

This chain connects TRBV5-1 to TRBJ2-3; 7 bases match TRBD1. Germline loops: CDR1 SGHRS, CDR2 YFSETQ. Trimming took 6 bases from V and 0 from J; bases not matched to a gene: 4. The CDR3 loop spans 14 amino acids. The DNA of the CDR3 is TGCGCCAGCACGGACAGGACTAGCACAGATACGCAGTATTTT. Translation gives CASTDRTSTDTQYF.

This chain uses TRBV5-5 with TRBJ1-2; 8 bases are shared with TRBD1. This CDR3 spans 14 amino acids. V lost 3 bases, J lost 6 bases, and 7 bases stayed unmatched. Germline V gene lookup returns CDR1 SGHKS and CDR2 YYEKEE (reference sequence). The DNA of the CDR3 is TGTGCCAGCAGCTCTCTGACAGGGGTCCATGGCTACACCTTC. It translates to CASSSLTGVHGYTF.